Presented here are 16 T cell receptor beta chains from one specimen sequenced in a study of glioma-infiltrating T cells after dendritic cell vaccination (dated by TCRdb to 2016 to 2017). Library prep was done by the immunoSEQ multiplex PCR assay. The table was pulled from immuneACCESS by TCRdb, which kept in-frame rearrangements only. Such tables lose some clones; where checked, under half of the loss comes from unresolved V genes, and the rest has no known cause. The sample has about 63,000 clones on record, 70% to 90% of them singletons. In total, the top ten clones hold approximately 9.6% of the sample. The intended sense of this specimen's time point label: after dendritic cell vaccination, including at tumor progression/relapse. The sequenced sample was blood, obtained after dendritic cell vaccination. Receptors were obtained from a human donor with glioblastoma.

The chain joins TRBV6-5 to TRBJ1-2; D unclear. Trimming removed 1 base from V and 4 bases from J, with 7 bases in between. The length of the CDR3 is 13 residues. The V gene's germline CDR1 is MNHEY and CDR2 SVGAGI. CDR3: CASSYLSGYGYTF. The DNA for the CDR3 is TGTGCCAGCAGTTACTTATCGGGCTATGGCTACACCTTC.

The V gene is TRBV30, the J gene TRBJ1-2; perhaps TRBD1 as D (5 bases). CDR1 and CDR2 from the germline V gene are GTSNPN and SVGIG (reference sequence). The V end lost 7 bases, the J end lost 4 bases, and 16 bases lay between the germline ends. The CDR3 totals 13 residues. The CDR3 protein is CAYETGVVYGYTF. DNA of the CDR3: TGTGCCTATGAGACGGGGGTCGTCTATGGCTACACCTTC.

This clone appeared a few times. The CDR3 reads CASSPLAGSQDTQYF. The CDR3, as DNA: TGTGCCAGCTCACCATTGGCGGGGTCGCAAGATACGCAGTATTTT. The chain combines TRBV18 with TRBJ2-3; tentative D call: TRBD2 (6 bases). CDR1 and CDR2 from the germline V gene are KGHSH and LQKENI. Trimming took off 2 bases at V and 5 bases at J, with 14 bases between the two ends. CDR3 size: 15 residues.

The chain uses TRBV2 and TRBJ2-7; D not resolved. The CDR3 is made up of 13 amino acids. Looked up from germline, CDR1 is SNHLY and CDR2 is FYNNEI. V was pared by 4 bases and J by 3 bases, with 10 bases between. CDR3 amino acids: CASSVELYYEQYF. Written as DNA, the CDR3 is TGTGCCAGCAGTGTAGAGCTCTACTACGAGCAGTACTTC.

V and J are TRBV28 and TRBJ2-7; D not resolved. The germline CDR1 and CDR2 sequences are MDHEN and SYDVKM. This CDR3 region has 10 residues. The V gene lost 5 bases and the J gene lost 7 bases, with 6 bases spanning the gap. This CDR3 reads CASSAREQYF. DNA of the CDR3: TGTGCCAGCAGTGCCAGGGAGCAGTACTTC.

The V call is TRBV7-2, the J call TRBJ2-7; D might be TRBD2 (5 bases). V was pared by 4 bases and J by 6 bases, with 13 bases between. There are 13 residues in the CDR3. Germline loops: CDR1 SGHTA, CDR2 FQGNSA. CDR3 in amino acids: CASSSPPEGEQYF. The CDR3 nucleotides are TGTGCCAGCAGCTCCCCCCCAGAGGGCGAGCAGTACTTC. The variable domain in full, with the rest retrieved from reference TRBV7-2 and TRBJ2-7, is GAGVSQSPSNKVTEKGKDVELRCDPISGHTALYWYRQSLGQGLEFLIYFQGNSAPDKSGLPSDRFSAERTGGSVSTLTIQRTQQEDSAVYLCASSSPPEGEQYFGPGTRLTVT.

This clone was recorded only once. The genes are TRBV5-6 and TRBJ2-1; D gene unclear. The V end was cut by 2 bases, the J end by 3 bases, with 12 bases between. CDR3 length equals 15 residues. Germline CDR1 and CDR2: SGHDT and YYEEEE. CDR3 DNA sequence: TGTGCCAGCAGCTTTTTCAGTAAGAACTACAATGAGCAGTTCTTC. It is translated as CASSFFSKNYNEQFF.

In its sample, this clone was seen a few times. The CDR3 spells CASRTGAGRYNEQFF. The CDR3 DNA sequence: TGTGCCAGCAGAACAGGCGCTGGACGATACAATGAGCAGTTCTTC. This rearrangement joins TRBV2 to TRBJ2-1; D might be TRBD1 (5 bases). V was pared by 6 bases and J by 4 bases, with 16 bases between. CDR3 size: 15 residues. Germline CDR1 is SNHLY and CDR2 is FYNNEI.

This clone was seen a handful of times. The CDR3 region is CATSRDVEGANTGELFF. The CDR3 bases are TGTGCCACCAGCAGAGATGTCGAAGGAGCTAACACCGGGGAGCTGTTTTTT. V is TRBV15 and J is TRBJ2-2; D is undetermined. Germline V gives CDR1 LNHNV, CDR2 YYDKDF (reference sequence). This CDR3 is built from 17 residues. Trimming shortened V by 0 bases and J by 2 bases, and 13 bases separated the two germline ends.

V gene TRBV11-2 combines with J gene TRBJ2-7; D gene unclear. Trimming took off 1 base at V and 4 bases at J, with 5 bases between the two ends. The CDR3 spans 12 residues. Germline V gives CDR1 SGHAT, CDR2 FQNNGV. Here the CDR3 reads CASSLALYEQYF. CDR3 coding DNA: TGTGCCAGCAGCTTAGCCCTTTACGAGCAGTACTTC.

The V and J genes are TRBV5-1 and TRBJ2-1; maybe TRBD1 (5 bases). Trimming took off 2 bases at V and 1 base at J, with 7 bases between the two ends. The CDR3 covers 14 residues. The germline CDR1 and CDR2 sequences are SGHRS and YFSETQ. The DNA of the CDR3 is TGCGCCAGCAGCTTAGGGGCTTCCTACAATGAGCAGTTCTTC. Its protein is CASSLGASYNEQFF.

This clone was found once. This sequence joins TRBV4-1 and TRBJ1-3; 10 bases align to TRBD1. Germline-derived CDR1 and CDR2 are MGHRA and YSYEKL. The CDR3 contains 17 residues. Trimming cost V 4 bases and J 0 bases; bases outside gene matches: 6. As DNA, the CDR3 is TGCGCCAGCAGCCGGACGGGACAGGGGATCTCTGGAAACACCATATATTTT. Its protein is CASSRTGQGISGNTIYF.

The chain combines TRBV7-6 with TRBJ2-6; D gene ambiguous. The CDR3 runs 16 residues. The V gene's germline CDR1 is SGHVS and CDR2 FNYEAQ. V lost 5 bases and J lost 0, with 11 bases in between. CDR3 nucleotides: TGTGCCAGCAGCCTGCGTGCGAACTCTGGGGCCAACGTCCTGACTTTC. It specifies CASSLRANSGANVLTF.

The chain couples TRBV2 to TRBJ1-6, with 7 positions matching TRBD1. The germline CDR1 and CDR2 sequences are SNHLY and FYNNEI. This CDR3 has 13 residues. Trimming at V came to 8 bases and at J to 9 bases, leaving 7 bases not matched to a gene. This CDR3 is CASLQGSGSPLHF. CDR3 bases: TGTGCCAGCCTACAGGGGTCGGGTTCACCCCTCCACTTT. Full variable domain (outside the CDR3, taken from reference TRBV2 and TRBJ1-6): EPEVTQTPSHQVTQMGQEVILRCVPISNHLYFYWYRQILGQKVEFLVSFYNNEISEKSEIFDDQFSVERPDGSNFTLKIRSTKLEDSAMYFCASLQGSGSPLHFGNGTRLTVT.

The rearrangement links TRBV11-3 to TRBJ2-2, with D possibly matching TRBD1 (6 bases). Germline V gives CDR1 SGHNT, CDR2 YENEEA. This CDR3 is built from 15 residues. V was shortened by 4 bases and J by 4 bases, with 13 bases between the two germline ends. CDR3 sequence reads: CASSSRTDLTGELFF. Written as DNA, the CDR3 is TGTGCCAGCAGCTCCCGGACAGATCTCACCGGGGAGCTGTTTTTT.

The chain recombines TRBV11-3 with TRBJ2-3; 8 positions agree with TRBD1. Germline CDR1 reads SGHNT; CDR2 reads YENEEA. The CDR3 spans 14 residues. V shed 5 bases, J shed 2 bases, and the junction held 3 bases outside the gene matches. The CDR3 sequence: CASSPGQATDTQYF. The CDR3, as DNA: TGTGCCAGCAGCCCGGGACAGGCCACAGATACGCAGTATTTT.